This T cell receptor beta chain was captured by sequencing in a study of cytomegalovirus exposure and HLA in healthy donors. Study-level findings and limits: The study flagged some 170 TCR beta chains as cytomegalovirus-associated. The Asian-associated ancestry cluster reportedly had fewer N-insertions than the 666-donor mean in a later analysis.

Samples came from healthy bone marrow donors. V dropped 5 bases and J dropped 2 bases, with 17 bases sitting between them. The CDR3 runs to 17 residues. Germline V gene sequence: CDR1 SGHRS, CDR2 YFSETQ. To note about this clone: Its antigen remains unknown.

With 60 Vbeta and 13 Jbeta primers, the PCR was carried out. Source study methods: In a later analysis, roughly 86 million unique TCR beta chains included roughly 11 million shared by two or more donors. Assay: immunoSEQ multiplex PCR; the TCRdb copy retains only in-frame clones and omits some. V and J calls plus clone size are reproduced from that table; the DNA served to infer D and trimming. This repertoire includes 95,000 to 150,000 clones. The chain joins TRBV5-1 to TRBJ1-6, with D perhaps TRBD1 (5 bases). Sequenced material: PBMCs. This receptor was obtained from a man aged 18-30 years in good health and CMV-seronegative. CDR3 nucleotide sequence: TGCGCCAGCAGTTATGACAGTCGGGTCACCTATAATTCACCCCTCCACTTT. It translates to CASSYDSRVTYNSPLHF.